This T cell receptor (beta chain) was sequenced in a study of cytomegalovirus exposure and HLA in healthy donors. Sequencing used immunoSEQ multiplex PCR; TCRdb keeps in-frame clones, though not all of them. This sample has 120,000 or so clones, with roughly 89% found just once. This clone was counted ten times or more. The CDR3 spans 14 residues. Germline V CDR1 and CDR2: LNHDA, SQIVND (reference sequence). The V segment lost 5 bases and the J segment 7 bases; nucleotides outside the gene matches: 9. Sequencing used PBMCs. The TCR sequence derives from a woman aged 18-29 years in good health and CMV-seronegative. V and J are TRBV19 and TRBJ1-2, with TRBD1 identical over 8 bases. The CDR3 bases are TGTGCCAGTAGTTTAAGGACAGGGAGGTCTGGCTACACCTTC. This gives the protein CASSLRTGRSGYTF. The variable domain in full, completed from reference TRBV19 and TRBJ1-2, reads DGGITQSPKYLFRKEGQNVTLSCEQNLNHDAMYWYRQDPGQGLRLIYYSQIVNDFQKGDIAEGYSVSREKKESFPLTVTSAQKNPTAFYLCASSLRTGRSGYTFGSGTRLTVV.